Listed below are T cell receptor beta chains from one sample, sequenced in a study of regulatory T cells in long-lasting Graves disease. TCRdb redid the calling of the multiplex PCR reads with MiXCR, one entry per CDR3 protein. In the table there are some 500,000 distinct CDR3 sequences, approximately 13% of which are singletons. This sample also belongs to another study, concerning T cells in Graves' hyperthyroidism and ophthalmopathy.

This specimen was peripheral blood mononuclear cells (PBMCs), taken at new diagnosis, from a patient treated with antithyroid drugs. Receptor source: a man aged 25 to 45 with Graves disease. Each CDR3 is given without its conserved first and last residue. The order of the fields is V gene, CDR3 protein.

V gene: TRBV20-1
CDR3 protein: SARVIRQGVAF

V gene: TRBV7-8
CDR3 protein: ASSQLAGGRNEQF

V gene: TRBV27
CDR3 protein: ASSLSGEAQPQH

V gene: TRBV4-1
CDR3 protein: ASSQVLGSSYNEQF

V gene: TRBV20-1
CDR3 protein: SYRGGQPQH

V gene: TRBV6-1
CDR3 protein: ASSDRLGTGNYGYT

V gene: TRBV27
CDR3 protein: ASSLSGITATYGYT

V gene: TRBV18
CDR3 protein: ASSASGATYNEQF

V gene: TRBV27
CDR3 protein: ASGLYLTLAWDRGRTDTQY

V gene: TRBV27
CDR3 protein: ASSLSASGTSYEQY

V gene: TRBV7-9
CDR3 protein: ASSLGTGDRYEQY

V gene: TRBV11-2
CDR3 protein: ASSTDSGGGETQY

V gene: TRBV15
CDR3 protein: ATSRDLHSETQY

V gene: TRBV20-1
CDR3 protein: SASGGDVTDTQY

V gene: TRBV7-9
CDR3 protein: ASRGTGNTPYEQY

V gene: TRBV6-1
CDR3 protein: ASGQLYNEQF

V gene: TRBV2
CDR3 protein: ASRRQGNTGELF

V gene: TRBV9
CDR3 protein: ASSVSGLANEQY

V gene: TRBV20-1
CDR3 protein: SASDGTSGYNEQF

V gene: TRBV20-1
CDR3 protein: SASDRGYEQY

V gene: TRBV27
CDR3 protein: ASSLRGTLNTEAF

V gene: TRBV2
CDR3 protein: ASSFPAQSYEQY

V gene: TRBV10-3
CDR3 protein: AISDKLAETQY

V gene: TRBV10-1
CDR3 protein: ASREEMNTEAF

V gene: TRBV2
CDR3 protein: ASSDGGYGNTIY

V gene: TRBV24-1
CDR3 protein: ATSDPRDSYEQY

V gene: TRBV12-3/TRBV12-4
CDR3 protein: ASRTDYWYPGTGTYNEQF

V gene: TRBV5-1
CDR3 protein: ASDPIAGEGTDTQY

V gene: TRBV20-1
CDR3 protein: SAPSASGSTDTQY

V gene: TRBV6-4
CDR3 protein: ASSAETHSEQY

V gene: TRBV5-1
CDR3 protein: ASSLGQGPYNEQF

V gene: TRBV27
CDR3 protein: ASSLSSGANYGYT

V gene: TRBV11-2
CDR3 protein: ASSGDRSTEAF

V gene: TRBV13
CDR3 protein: ASSPYTTDTQY

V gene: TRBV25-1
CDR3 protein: ASSEFRGRPQEAF

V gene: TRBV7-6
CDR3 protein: ASSLQGTTGNTIY

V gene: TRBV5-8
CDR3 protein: ASRKTGASYNEQF

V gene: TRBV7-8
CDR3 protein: ASSGREGTDTQY

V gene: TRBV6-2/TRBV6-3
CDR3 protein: ASSYESSPYT

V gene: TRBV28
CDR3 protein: ASSSGLAGDYEQY

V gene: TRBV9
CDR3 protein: ASTPIPGNEQF

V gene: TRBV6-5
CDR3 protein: ASSSDLRTSGRYEQY

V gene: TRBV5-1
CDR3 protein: ASSWGPSNEQF

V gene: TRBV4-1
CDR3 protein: ASSQNFRSKAF

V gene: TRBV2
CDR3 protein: ASSERQPNYGYT

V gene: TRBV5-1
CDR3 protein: ASSTTGDGHEKLF

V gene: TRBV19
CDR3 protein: ASSMSSGNEQF

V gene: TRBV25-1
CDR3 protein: ASGSGTALYEQY